These 24 T cell receptor beta chains originate from one sample sequenced in a study of technical replicates of blood from a few donors. The table came from immunoSEQ multiplex PCR; TCRdb's copy has only in-frame clones and leaves some out. The data contain approximately 68,000 clones, less than 98% of them singletons. Sequenced material: T cells isolated from PBMCs. These receptors were obtained from a human donor in good health.

The CDR3 sequence is CASASGYEQYF. The CDR3 coding sequence is TGTGCCAGCGCCAGCGGCTACGAGCAGTACTTC. The chain uses TRBV27 and TRBJ2-7, with D possibly TRBD2 on 5 matching bases. The germline V gene has CDR1 MNHEY and CDR2 SMNVEV (reference sequence). The CDR3 consists of 11 residues. V lost 8 bases to trimming and J lost 3 bases, with 8 bases between them.

This chain joins TRBV7-9 and TRBJ2-7, with D possibly being TRBD1 (6 bases). Looked up from germline, CDR1 is SEHNR and CDR2 is FQNEAQ (reference sequence). There are 12 residues in the CDR3. V was cut by 5 bases and J by 5 bases, with 10 bases left in between. CDR3 nucleotide sequence: TGTGCCAGCAGCCTCAACAGGGACGAGCAGTACTTC. Translated: CASSLNRDEQYF.

The gene calls are TRBV7-8 and TRBJ2-3; TRBD2 agrees at 12 bases. Trimming at V came to 1 base and at J to 3 bases, leaving 2 bases not matched to a gene. The CDR3 is made up of 16 amino acids. CDR1 and CDR2 (germline): SGHVS, FQNEAQ. CDR3 loop: CASSLGLAGVTDTQYF. The CDR3 DNA sequence: TGTGCCAGCAGCTTAGGACTAGCGGGAGTAACAGATACGCAGTATTTT.

This chain links TRBV30 with TRBJ1-4, with 10 positions matching TRBD1. The germline V gene has CDR1 GTSNPN and CDR2 SVGIG (reference sequence). The CDR3 runs to 13 residues. The CDR3 loop reads CAGSRDRGEKLFF. The CDR3 DNA reads TGTGCGGGGAGCCGGGACAGGGGAGAAAAACTGTTTTTT.

The rearrangement links TRBV4-2 to TRBJ1-3; no clear D gene. Germline V CDR1 and CDR2: LGHNA, YNFKEQ. Deletions cut 2 bases from V and 2 bases from J, with 7 bases between. The CDR3 covers 14 residues. The DNA of the CDR3 is TGTGCCAGCAGCCAATCCGGTACTGGAAACACCATATATTTT. Residues: CASSQSGTGNTIYF.

The chain carries TRBV7-2 and TRBJ2-1; 7 nucleotides line up with TRBD2. The CDR3 is 16 amino acids. V trimming: 1 base; J trimming: 9 bases; junction bases outside the gene matches: 12. Per the germline V gene, CDR1 is SGHTA and CDR2 is FQGNSA. DNA of the CDR3: TGTGCCAGCAGCTTAGGATTAGCGGGCCTAATCCGTGAGCAGTTCTTC. Protein product: CASSLGLAGLIREQFF.

The V call is TRBV28, the J call TRBJ2-3; TRBD2 aligns across 11 bases. V was pared by 6 bases and J by 6 bases, with 14 bases of the junction left unmatched. The CDR3 is made up of 17 amino acids. The germline V gene encodes CDR1 MDHEN and CDR2 SYDVKM. DNA for the CDR3: TGTGCCAGCAGCCCAACTAGCGGGAGCCTAGATGGGGATACGCAGTATTTT. It codes for CASSPTSGSLDGDTQYF.

V gene TRBV2 combines with J gene TRBJ1-1; D is perhaps TRBD1 (6 bases). V lost 5 bases to trimming and J lost 3 bases, with 13 bases between them. Germline CDR1 reads SNHLY; CDR2 reads FYNNEI. The CDR3 is 14 residues long. This CDR3 reads CASSSMQGHTEAFF. In DNA, the CDR3 is TGTGCCAGCAGTTCCATGCAGGGGCACACTGAAGCTTTCTTT.

This clone was found once. The chain's CDR3 is CASSFKNRVPVGETQYF. The CDR3, as DNA: TGTGCCAGCAGTTTCAAAAACCGGGTCCCCGTCGGGGAGACCCAGTACTTC. The chain carries TRBV28 and TRBJ2-5; D remains unclear. The V gene's germline CDR1 is MDHEN and CDR2 SYDVKM. The CDR3 sequence is 17 residues long. The V end was cut by 3 bases, the J end by 5 bases, with 22 bases between. The full variable domain, rest sourced from reference TRBV28 and TRBJ2-5, is DVKVTQSSRYLVKRTGEKVFLECVQDMDHENMFWYRQDPGLGLRLIYFSYDVKMKEKGDIPEGYSVSREKKERFSLILESASTNQTSMYLCASSFKNRVPVGETQYFGPGTRLLVL.

The J gene is TRBJ2-1, the V gene TRBV4-3, with a weak D call TRBD2 (6 bases). There are 16 residues in the CDR3. V was clipped by 2 bases and J by 7 bases, with 18 bases between them. Per germline, CDR1 LGHNA and CDR2 YSLEER. The DNA for the CDR3 is TGCGCCAGCAGCCAACCTGTAAAAGCGGGTTGGAATGAGCAGTTCTTC. The encoded protein is CASSQPVKAGWNEQFF.

The chain links TRBV29-1 to TRBJ2-7; tentative D call: TRBD1 (5 bases). The CDR3 length is 12 residues. Germline lookup yields CDR1 SQVTM and CDR2 ANQGSEA. Trimming removed 6 bases at V and 0 bases at J, with 9 bases between. DNA of the CDR3: TGCAGCGTACTCGACAGCTCCTACGAGCAGTACTTC. It specifies CSVLDSSYEQYF.

This chain joins TRBV18 and TRBJ2-7, with 7 bases matching TRBD1. CDR1 and CDR2 (germline): KGHSH, LQKENI. J lost 2 bases, V lost 2 bases, and 12 bases had no gene match. CDR3 length: 17 residues. CDR3 protein: CASSPGGLGTVAYEQYF. CDR3 in DNA: TGTGCCAGCTCACCAGGAGGCTTAGGGACAGTTGCCTACGAGCAGTACTTC.

The chain joins TRBV19 to TRBJ2-1, with 8 positions matching TRBD2. There are 14 residues in the CDR3. Germline CDR1 reads LNHDA; CDR2 reads SQIVND (reference sequence). The trim removed 8 bases at V and 6 bases at J, leaving 9 bases unmatched. CDR3 residues: CASWATSEVNEQFF. For the CDR3, the DNA is TGTGCCAGTTGGGCGACTAGCGAGGTCAATGAGCAGTTCTTC.

This clone was counted once. The chain has TRBV29-1 and TRBJ1-2; weak D call: TRBD1 (5 bases). Trimming pared 6 bases from V and 1 base from J, leaving 18 bases between. This CDR3 contains 15 residues. Germline V gene data show CDR1 as SQVTM and CDR2 as ANQGSEA. The CDR3 nucleotides read TGCAGCGTAGCCCCTACCGGGACTTTTAACTATGGCTACACCTTC. Its translation: CSVAPTGTFNYGYTF.

The chain uses TRBV4-2 and TRBJ1-4; 9 bases are shared with TRBD1. The CDR3 contains 17 residues. Germline-derived CDR1 and CDR2 are LGHNA and YNFKEQ. Unmatched junction bases numbered 9, after V lost 0 bases and J lost 7 bases. The CDR3 region has the DNA TGTGCCAGCAGCCAAGAGAGTGCCGGGACAGGGCTTGAAAAACTGTTTTTT. Residues: CASSQESAGTGLEKLFF.

The chain uses TRBV7-2 and TRBJ2-7; D is perhaps TRBD1 (6 bases). V shed 5 bases and J shed 3 bases, with 8 bases lying between them. The CDR3 runs 12 residues. Looked up from germline, CDR1 is SGHTA and CDR2 is FQGNSA. DNA for the CDR3: TGTGCCAGCAGCCTGACAGGCTACGAGCAGTACTTC. As protein: CASSLTGYEQYF.

The gene calls are TRBV9 and TRBJ2-5; unclear D gene. The germline CDR1 and CDR2 sequences are SGDLS and YYNGEE. V was clipped by 1 base and J by 5 bases, with 9 bases between them. There are 13 residues in the CDR3. The CDR3 DNA reads as TGTGCCAGCAGCGTACAAGCTCATGAGACCCAGTACTTC. Residues: CASSVQAHETQYF.

The chain combines TRBV27 with TRBJ2-6, with 9 bases aligning to TRBD1. The V gene end was trimmed by 2 bases and the J gene end by 1 base; junction bases not matched to a gene: 9. This CDR3 region has 19 residues. Per the germline V gene, CDR1 is MNHEY and CDR2 is SMNVEV (reference sequence). CDR3 loop: CASSLLAGTGMSGANVLTF. CDR3 in DNA: TGTGCCAGCAGTTTACTGGCCGGGACAGGGATGTCTGGGGCCAACGTCCTGACTTTC.

V gene TRBV6-1 combines with J gene TRBJ2-5; 9 bases are a match to TRBD2. This CDR3 has 14 amino acids. Germline V gene sequence: CDR1 MNHNS, CDR2 SASEGT. J gave up 5 bases and V 3 bases, and 4 bases lay outside the gene matches. For the CDR3, the DNA is TGTGCCAGCAGTGAGGGGACTAGCTTGGAGACCCAGTACTTC. It encodes CASSEGTSLETQYF.

The V and J genes are TRBV2 and TRBJ2-3; D is possibly TRBD1 (5 bases). This CDR3 contains 15 residues. Germline CDR1 SNHLY, CDR2 FYNNEI. V lost 6 bases and J 4 bases, leaving 17 bases between the germline ends. As DNA, the CDR3 is TGTGCCAGCAGCGATAGGGCTCAGGGCCCAGATACGCAGTATTTT. Protein product: CASSDRAQGPDTQYF. Full variable domain (missing parts from reference TRBV2 and TRBJ2-3): EPEVTQTPSHQVTQMGQEVILRCVPISNHLYFYWYRQILGQKVEFLVSFYNNEISEKSEIFDDQFSVERPDGSNFTLKIRSTKLEDSAMYFCASSDRAQGPDTQYFGPGTRLTVL.

V is TRBV5-1 and J is TRBJ2-1, with D perhaps matching TRBD2 (6 bases). CDR3 length: 16 residues. Trimming took 2 bases from V and 0 from J, leaving 12 bases between them. CDR1 SGHRS and CDR2 YFSETQ come from the germline V gene. The CDR3 loop is CASSFRQRASYNEQFF. The CDR3 DNA follows: TGCGCCAGCAGCTTTCGTCAGCGGGCCTCCTACAATGAGCAGTTCTTC.

The chain recombines TRBV4-3 with TRBJ2-1, with unresolved D. This CDR3 has 17 amino acids. The germline V gene has CDR1 LGHNA and CDR2 YSLEER. With 0 bases removed from V and 1 base from J, the gap between germline ends came to 13 bases. The CDR3 bases are TGCGCCAGCAGCCAAGATAGTATGACTGGATCCTACAATGAGCAGTTCTTC. Translation gives CASSQDSMTGSYNEQFF.

This sequence joins TRBV5-6 and TRBJ2-7; TRBD1 matches at 8 bases. V gave up 0 bases and J gave up 1 base; unmatched junction bases: 3. In germline, CDR1 is SGHDT, CDR2 YYEEEE. This CDR3 has 15 residues. CDR3 residues: CASSLVGQGSYEQYF. The CDR3 DNA reads TGTGCCAGCAGCTTGGTAGGACAGGGTTCCTACGAGCAGTACTTC.

The V call is TRBV25-1, the J call TRBJ2-2; no reliable D call. There are 13 residues in the CDR3. Looked up from germline, CDR1 is MGHDK and CDR2 is SYGVNS. The V gene lost 7 bases and the J gene lost 3 bases, with 9 bases spanning the gap. This CDR3 is CASTPGYTGELFF. For the CDR3, the DNA is TGTGCCAGCACCCCAGGTTACACCGGGGAGCTGTTTTTT.